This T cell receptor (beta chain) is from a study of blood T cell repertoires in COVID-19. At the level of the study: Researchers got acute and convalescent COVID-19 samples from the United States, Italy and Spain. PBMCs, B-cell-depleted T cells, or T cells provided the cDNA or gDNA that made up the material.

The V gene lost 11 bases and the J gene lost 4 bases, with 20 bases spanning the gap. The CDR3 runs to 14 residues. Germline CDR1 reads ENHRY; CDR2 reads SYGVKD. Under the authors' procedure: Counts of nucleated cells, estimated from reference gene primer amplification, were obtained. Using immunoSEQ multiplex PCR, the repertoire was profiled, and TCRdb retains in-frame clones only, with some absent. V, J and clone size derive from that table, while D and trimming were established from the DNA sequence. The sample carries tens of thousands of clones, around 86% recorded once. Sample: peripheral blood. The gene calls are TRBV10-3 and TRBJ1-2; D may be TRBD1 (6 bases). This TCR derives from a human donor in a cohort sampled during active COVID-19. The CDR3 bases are TGTGCCCCTTCTGGGGGGGGACACCTCTATGGCTACACCTTC. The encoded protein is CAPSGGGHLYGYTF.